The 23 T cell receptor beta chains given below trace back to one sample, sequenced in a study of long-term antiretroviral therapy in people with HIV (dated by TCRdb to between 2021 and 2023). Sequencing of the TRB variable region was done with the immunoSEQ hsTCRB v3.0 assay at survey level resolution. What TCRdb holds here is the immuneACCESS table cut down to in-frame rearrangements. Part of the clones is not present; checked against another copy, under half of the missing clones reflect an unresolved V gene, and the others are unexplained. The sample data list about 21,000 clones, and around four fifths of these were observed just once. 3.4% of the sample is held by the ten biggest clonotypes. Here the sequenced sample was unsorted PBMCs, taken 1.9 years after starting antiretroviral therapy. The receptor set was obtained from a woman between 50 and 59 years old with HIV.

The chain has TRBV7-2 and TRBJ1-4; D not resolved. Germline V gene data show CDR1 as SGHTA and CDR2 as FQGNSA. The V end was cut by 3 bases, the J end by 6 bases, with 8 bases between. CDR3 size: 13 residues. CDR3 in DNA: TGTGCCAGCAGCTTTTCTATGGATGAAAAACTGTTTTTT. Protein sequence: CASSFSMDEKLFF.

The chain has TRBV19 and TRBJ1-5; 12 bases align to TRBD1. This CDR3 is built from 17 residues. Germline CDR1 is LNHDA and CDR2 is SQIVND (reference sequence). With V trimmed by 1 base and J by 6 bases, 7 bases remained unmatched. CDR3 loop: CASSIALGQGAGQPQHF. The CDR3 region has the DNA TGTGCCAGTAGTATAGCCCTGGGACAGGGGGCAGGTCAGCCCCAGCATTTT.

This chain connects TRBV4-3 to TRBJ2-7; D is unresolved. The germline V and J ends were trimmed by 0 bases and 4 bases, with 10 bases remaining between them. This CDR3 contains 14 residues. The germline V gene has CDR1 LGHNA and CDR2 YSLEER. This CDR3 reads CASSQDVRYYEQYF. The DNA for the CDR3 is TGCGCCAGCAGCCAAGACGTCAGATATTACGAGCAGTACTTC.

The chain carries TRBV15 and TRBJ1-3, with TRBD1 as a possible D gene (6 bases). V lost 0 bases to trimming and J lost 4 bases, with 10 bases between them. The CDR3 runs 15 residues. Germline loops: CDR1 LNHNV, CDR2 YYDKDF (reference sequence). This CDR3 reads CATSREGGPGNTIYF. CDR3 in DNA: TGTGCCACCAGCAGAGAAGGGGGTCCGGGAAACACCATATATTTT.

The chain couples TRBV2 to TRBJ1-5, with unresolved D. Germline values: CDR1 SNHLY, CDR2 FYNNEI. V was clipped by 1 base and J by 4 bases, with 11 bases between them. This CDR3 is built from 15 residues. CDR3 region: CASSEEGIDNQPQHF. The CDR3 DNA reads TGTGCCAGCAGTGAAGAAGGGATAGATAATCAGCCCCAGCATTTT.

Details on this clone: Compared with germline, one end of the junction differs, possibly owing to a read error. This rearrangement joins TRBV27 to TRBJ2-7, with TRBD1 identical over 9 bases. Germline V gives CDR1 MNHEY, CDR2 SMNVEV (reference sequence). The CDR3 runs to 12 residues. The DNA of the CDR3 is TGTGCCAGCATGGGACAGGGCTACGAGCAGCACTTC. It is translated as CASMGQGYEQHF.

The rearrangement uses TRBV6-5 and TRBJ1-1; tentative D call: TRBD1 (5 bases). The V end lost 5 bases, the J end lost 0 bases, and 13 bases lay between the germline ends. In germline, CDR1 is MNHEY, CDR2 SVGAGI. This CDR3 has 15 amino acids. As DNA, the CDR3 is TGTGCCAGCAGTAAAATAGACAGTCTGAACACTGAAGCTTTCTTT. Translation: CASSKIDSLNTEAFF.

The CDR3 nucleotides are TGTGCCAGCACTCGGGGACAGTATAATGAAAAACTGTTTTTT. Amino acid sequence: CASTRGQYNEKLFF. The chain is built from TRBV2 and TRBJ1-4; 7 bases agree with TRBD1. The CDR3 runs 14 residues. Trimming removed 7 bases from V and 4 bases from J; junction bases left unmatched: 6. Germline V gene data show CDR1 as SNHLY and CDR2 as FYNNEI.

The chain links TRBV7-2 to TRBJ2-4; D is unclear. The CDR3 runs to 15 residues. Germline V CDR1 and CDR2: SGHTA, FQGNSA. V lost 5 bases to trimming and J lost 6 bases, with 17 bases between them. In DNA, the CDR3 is TGTGCCAGCAGCGACCGACACGGCCGGTCAAACATTCAGTACTTC. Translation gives CASSDRHGRSNIQYF.

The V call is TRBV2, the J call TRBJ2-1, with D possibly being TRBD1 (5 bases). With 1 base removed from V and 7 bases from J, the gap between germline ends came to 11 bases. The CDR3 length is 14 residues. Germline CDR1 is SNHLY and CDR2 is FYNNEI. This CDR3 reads CASSEVRTTNEQFF. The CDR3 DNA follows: TGTGCCAGCAGTGAAGTGCGGACAACGAATGAGCAGTTCTTC.

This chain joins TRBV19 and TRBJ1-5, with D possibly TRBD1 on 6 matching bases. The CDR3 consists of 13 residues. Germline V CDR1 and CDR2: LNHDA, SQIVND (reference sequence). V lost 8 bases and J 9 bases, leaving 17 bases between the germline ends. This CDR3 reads CASSDRRGGPQHF. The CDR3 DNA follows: TGTGCCAGTTCCGACAGGCGGGGTGGGCCCCAGCATTTT.

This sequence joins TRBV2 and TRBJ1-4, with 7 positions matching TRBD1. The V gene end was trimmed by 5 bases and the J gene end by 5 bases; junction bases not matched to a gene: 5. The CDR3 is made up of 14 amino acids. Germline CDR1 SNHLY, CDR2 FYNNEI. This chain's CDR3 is CASSMGQRNEKLFF. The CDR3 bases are TGTGCCAGCAGTATGGGACAGAGGAATGAAAAACTGTTTTTT.

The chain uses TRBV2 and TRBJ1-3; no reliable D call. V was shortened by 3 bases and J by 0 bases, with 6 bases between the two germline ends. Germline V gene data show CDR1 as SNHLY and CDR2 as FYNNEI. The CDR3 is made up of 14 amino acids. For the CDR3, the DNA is TGTGCCAGCAGTGACTACAGCTCTGGAAACACCATATATTTT. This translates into CASSDYSSGNTIYF.

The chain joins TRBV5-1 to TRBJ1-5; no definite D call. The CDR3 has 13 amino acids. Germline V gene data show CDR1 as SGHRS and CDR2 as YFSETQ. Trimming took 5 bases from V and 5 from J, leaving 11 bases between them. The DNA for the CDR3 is TGCGCCAGCAGGTCGGCCGAGGATCAGCCCCAGCATTTT. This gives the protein CASRSAEDQPQHF.

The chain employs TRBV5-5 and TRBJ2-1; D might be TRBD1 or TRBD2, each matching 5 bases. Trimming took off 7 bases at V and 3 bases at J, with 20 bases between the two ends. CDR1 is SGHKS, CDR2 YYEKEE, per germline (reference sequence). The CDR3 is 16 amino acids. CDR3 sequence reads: CASCKRGDLDYNEQFF. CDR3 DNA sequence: TGTGCCAGCTGCAAAAGAGGGGATCTGGACTACAATGAGCAGTTCTTC.

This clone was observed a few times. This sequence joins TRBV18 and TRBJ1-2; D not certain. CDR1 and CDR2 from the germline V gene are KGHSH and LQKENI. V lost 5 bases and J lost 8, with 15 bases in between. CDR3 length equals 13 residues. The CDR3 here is CASSNERVGGYTF. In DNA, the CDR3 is TGTGCCAGCTCAAACGAAAGGGTTGGCGGCTACACCTTC. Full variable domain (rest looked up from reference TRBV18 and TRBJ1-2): NAGVMQNPRHLVRRRGQEARLRCSPMKGHSHVYWYRQLPEEGLKFMVYLQKENIIDESGMPKERFSAEFPKEGPSILRIQQVVRGDSAAYFCASSNERVGGYTFGSGTRLTVV.

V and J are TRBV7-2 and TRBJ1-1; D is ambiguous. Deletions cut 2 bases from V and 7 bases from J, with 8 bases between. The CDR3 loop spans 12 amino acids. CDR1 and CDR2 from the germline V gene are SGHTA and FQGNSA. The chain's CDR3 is CASSLRLGEAFF. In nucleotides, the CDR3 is TGTGCCAGCAGCTTAAGGTTGGGTGAAGCTTTCTTT.

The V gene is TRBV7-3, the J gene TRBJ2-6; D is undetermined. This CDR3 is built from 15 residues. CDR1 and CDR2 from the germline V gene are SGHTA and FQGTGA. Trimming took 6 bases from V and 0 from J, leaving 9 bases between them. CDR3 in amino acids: CASSTDGSGANVLTF. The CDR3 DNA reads TGTGCCAGCAGTACCGACGGCTCTGGGGCCAACGTCCTGACTTTC.

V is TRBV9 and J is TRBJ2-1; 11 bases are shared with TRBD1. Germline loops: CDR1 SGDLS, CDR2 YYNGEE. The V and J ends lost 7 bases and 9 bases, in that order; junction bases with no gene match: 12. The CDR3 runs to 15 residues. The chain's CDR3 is CASSISGQGVSEQFF. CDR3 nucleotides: TGTGCCAGCTCCATATCGGGACAGGGGGTCAGTGAGCAGTTCTTC.

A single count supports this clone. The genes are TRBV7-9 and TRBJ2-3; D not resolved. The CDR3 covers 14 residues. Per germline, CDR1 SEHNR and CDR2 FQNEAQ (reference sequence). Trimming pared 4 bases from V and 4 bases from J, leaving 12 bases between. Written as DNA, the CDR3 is TGTGCCAGCAGCTCGCTCCGGTGGGCAGATACGCAGTATTTT. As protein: CASSSLRWADTQYF.

CDR3 DNA sequence: TGCAGTGCTAGACCTCCGGGAGGATGGTTCTTC. Translating gives CSARPPGGWFF. J is TRBJ2-1 and V is TRBV20-1; 7 bases are a match to TRBD2. The CDR3 consists of 11 residues. Trimming cost V 2 bases and J 15 bases; bases outside gene matches: 7. The germline gives CDR1 DFQATT, CDR2 SNEGSKA (reference sequence).

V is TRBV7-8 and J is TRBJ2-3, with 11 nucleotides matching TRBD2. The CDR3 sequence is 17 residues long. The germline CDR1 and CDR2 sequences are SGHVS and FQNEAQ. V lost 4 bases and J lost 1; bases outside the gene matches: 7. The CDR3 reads CASSSRLAGFRTDTQYF. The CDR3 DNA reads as TGTGCCAGCAGCTCCCGACTAGCGGGGTTCCGCACAGATACGCAGTATTTT.

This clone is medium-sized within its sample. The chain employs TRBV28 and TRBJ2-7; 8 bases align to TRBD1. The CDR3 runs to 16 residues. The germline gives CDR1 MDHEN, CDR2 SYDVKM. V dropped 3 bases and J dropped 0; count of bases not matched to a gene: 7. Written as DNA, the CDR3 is TGTGCCAGCAGTTTCGAAACAGGGGGGAACTCCTACGAGCAGTACTTC. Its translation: CASSFETGGNSYEQYF.